Many counts were recorded for the clone carrying this TCR beta chain. Antigen unknown. This sample is drawn from a study of early T cells in non-severe SARS-CoV-2 infection. Study-level information: Sequencing of bulk RNA from unsorted whole blood was done, without chain pairing. Broader study findings: Comparison of clonotypes with VDJdb favored anti-spike CD8 responses while missing private and CD4 specificities.

The protocol attached unique molecular identifiers to individual cDNA molecules. TCRdb fed the 5' RACE reads into MiXCR, producing one record per CDR3 protein. The sample holds roughly 38,000 distinct CDR3 sequences, approximately 6% seen once. V was shortened by 2 bases and J by 0 bases, with 11 bases between the two germline ends. CDR1 and CDR2 from the germline V gene are SQVTM and ANQGSEA. CDR3 size: 16 residues. V usage is TRBV29-1 and J usage is TRBJ2-6; the D is unclear. This clonotype was sampled from an adult who was a healthcare worker with PCR-confirmed SARS-CoV-2 infection or an uninfected control (not recorded which). The material sequenced was whole blood, taken at baseline. DNA for the CDR3: TGCAGCGTTGAATCGGGTTGGGACTCTGGGGCCAACGTCCTGACTTTC. Protein sequence: CSVESGWDSGANVLTF.